The rows below give T cell receptor beta chains drawn from one sample of a study of blood T cells in healthy people across ages. TCRdb called the 5' RACE reads again in MiXCR, with one record for every CDR3 protein. The data show some 1.4 million distinct CDR3 sequences, with 42% seen just once and 7% to 9% held by the top ten. Sample: blood. These receptors came from a woman aged 18 to 35 in good health. The CDR3 runs from the conserved cysteine through the conserved F or W. A D gene is named only where the DNA matches it firmly. The size of a clone is reported for some rows only, either as once, few or many, or as a class for expanded clones.

j_call v_call d_call clone_size cdr3_aa cdr3_nt
TRBJ2-7 TRBV12-3/TRBV12-4 TRBD2 . CASRELAGGYNEQYF TGTGCCAGCAGGGAACTAGCGGGGGGCTACAATGAGCAGTACTTC
TRBJ2-6 TRBV11-2 . . CASSPQGGGANVLTF TGTGCCAGCAGCCCCCAGGGAGGTGGGGCCAACGTCCTGACTTTC
TRBJ1-2 TRBV2 . . CASSEVRASYGYTF TGTGCCAGCAGTGAGGTCAGGGCCAGCTATGGCTACACCTTC
TRBJ2-7 TRBV4-1 TRBD2 few CASSQDPSGTIPYEQYF TGCGCCAGCAGCCAAGATCCGAGCGGGACGATACCATACGAGCAGTACTTC
TRBJ2-7 TRBV7-8 . . CASSLRSRGTLTYEQYF TGTGCCAGCAGCTTACGGTCGAGGGGGACTTTAACCTACGAGCAGTACTTC
TRBJ2-7 TRBV19 . . CASSIIGAGVTGEQYF TGTGCCAGTAGTATAATCGGTGCAGGGGTTACGGGCGAGCAGTACTTC
TRBJ2-1 TRBV7-2 . few CASRADLYNEQFF TGTGCCAGCAGAGCGGACCTATACAATGAGCAGTTCTTC
TRBJ1-3 TRBV28 . . CASRGRLDRNTIYF TGTGCCAGCAGGGGCCGACTGGACCGAAACACCATATATTTT
TRBJ2-1 TRBV20-1 TRBD2 . CSATSGYNEQFF TGCAGTGCTACTAGCGGATACAATGAGCAGTTCTTC
TRBJ2-5 TRBV6-5 . once CASSYFASRINEQYF TGTGCCAGCAGTTACTTCGCTAGTCGAATCAATGAGCAGTACTTC
TRBJ2-1 TRBV7-6 . many CASSFITGDSSYNEQFF TGTGCCAGCAGCTTTATAACAGGCGATAGCTCCTACAATGAGCAGTTCTTC
TRBJ1-1 TRBV5-1 . . CASSFQGLSTEAFF TGCGCCAGCAGCTTCCAGGGGTTGAGCACTGAAGCTTTCTTT
TRBJ2-3 TRBV5-5 . . CASSLGPPVDTQYF TGTGCCAGCAGCTTGGGCCCCCCAGTGGATACGCAGTATTTT
TRBJ1-2 TRBV29-1 . once CGVEAPSRGYTF TGCGGCGTTGAGGCCCCGTCGCGCGGCTACACCTTC
TRBJ2-3 TRBV7-2 . few CASSLDNRRTDTQYF TGTGCCAGCAGCTTAGATAACCGTCGCACAGATACGCAGTATTTT
TRBJ1-5 TRBV30 TRBD1 once CAWSNRGLGGQPQHF TGTGCCTGGAGTAATAGGGGGCTGGGAGGCCAGCCCCAGCATTTT
TRBJ2-1 TRBV6-2/TRBV6-3 TRBD2 . CASSYSIPRLAGENEQFF TGTGCCAGCAGTTACTCGATTCCCAGACTAGCGGGAGAAAATGAGCAGTTCTTC
TRBJ2-7 TRBV4-1 TRBD1 many CASSLRTGIYEQYF TGCGCCAGCAGCCTTCGGACAGGGATATACGAGCAGTACTTC
TRBJ2-1 TRBV7-3 TRBD2 many CASSLTAGGRNEQFF TGTGCCAGCAGCTTAACGGCGGGGGGGCGGAATGAGCAGTTCTTC
TRBJ2-1 TRBV4-1 . many CASSQGQSSYNEQFF TGCGCCAGCAGCCAAGGACAGAGCTCCTACAATGAGCAGTTCTTC
TRBJ1-6 TRBV12-3/TRBV12-4 . once CASSLAGQRNNSPLHF TGTGCCAGCAGTTTAGCTGGCCAACGGAATAATTCACCCCTCCACTTT
TRBJ2-1 TRBV12-3/TRBV12-4 . few CASLRDVAYNEQFF TGTGCCAGCCTTCGGGACGTAGCCTACAATGAGCAGTTCTTC
TRBJ1-4 TRBV7-2 . . CASSLDHGSWEKLFF TGTGCCAGCAGCTTAGATCACGGGTCTTGGGAAAAACTGTTTTTT
TRBJ2-3 TRBV7-2 TRBD2 . CASSSLWIAGVTDTQYF TGTGCCAGCAGCTCCCTTTGGATAGCGGGGGTCACAGATACGCAGTATTTT
TRBJ2-1 TRBV5-4 TRBD1 . CASSFLGTGDKEQFF TGTGCCAGCAGCTTCCTCGGGACAGGGGATAAGGAGCAGTTCTTC
TRBJ2-5 TRBV29-1 TRBD2 few CSASGGSQETQYF TGCAGCGCCTCGGGGGGGTCCCAAGAGACCCAGTACTTC
TRBJ1-4 TRBV6-5 . . CASRTTTGGGEKLFF TGTGCCAGCAGGACCACGACAGGCGGAGGAGAAAAACTGTTTTTT
TRBJ2-7 TRBV5-1 . . CASSGSGAEQYF TGCGCCAGCAGCGGGTCGGGGGCCGAGCAGTACTTC
TRBJ2-7 TRBV27 . . CASSLMTAEQYF TGTGCCAGCAGTTTAATGACCGCGGAGCAGTACTTC
TRBJ2-7 TRBV5-4 TRBD2 . CASSLTSGGGYNEQYF TGTGCCAGCAGCTTGACTAGCGGGGGTGGCTACAATGAGCAGTACTTC
TRBJ2-1 TRBV15 . . CATSSATHRGLHEQFF TGTGCCACCAGCAGCGCAACACACCGGGGGCTACATGAGCAGTTCTTC
TRBJ2-3 TRBV15 . . CATSWAGLANTQYF TGTGCCACCAGCTGGGCAGGGCTCGCCAATACGCAGTATTTT
TRBJ2-7 TRBV4-2 TRBD2 . CASSQVSMTSDEQYF TGTGCCAGCAGCCAAGTTTCCATGACTAGCGACGAGCAGTACTTC
TRBJ2-1 TRBV4-1 TRBD2 . CASSQRPPGGDNEQFF TGCGCCAGCAGCCAAAGACCTCCGGGGGGTGACAATGAGCAGTTCTTC
TRBJ1-4 TRBV7-2 . . CASSPQRGGELFF TGTGCCAGCAGCCCCCAAAGGGGGGGAGAACTGTTTTTT
TRBJ1-2 TRBV19 . few CASRGRTNYGYTF TGTGCCAGTCGGGGGAGGACTAACTATGGCTACACCTTC
TRBJ2-5 TRBV3-1 TRBD2 . CASSQVKLAGIQETQYF TGTGCCAGCAGCCAAGTGAAACTAGCGGGGATCCAAGAGACCCAGTACTTC
TRBJ2-7 TRBV20-1 . few CSAIPVVGMYEQYF TGCAGTGCCATTCCCGTCGTCGGTATGTACGAGCAGTACTTC